This is a list of T cell receptor beta chains from one sample in a study of early T cells in non-severe SARS-CoV-2 infection. From the 5' RACE reads, TCRdb called clonotypes with MiXCR, one entry per CDR3 protein. The sample shows about 58,000 distinct CDR3 sequences, approximately 7.7% of them seen only once. The specimen sequenced was whole blood. These receptors all come from an adult who was a healthcare worker with PCR-confirmed SARS-CoV-2 infection or an uninfected control (not recorded which). The CDR3 runs from the conserved cysteine through the conserved F or W.

v_gene,j_gene,CDR3aa
TRBV3-1,TRBJ2-3,CASSRVAGDGADTQYF
TRBV21-1,TRBJ2-2,CASSKGLFTGELFF
TRBV28,TRBJ2-3,CASSSPGLAGGPRQYF
TRBV7-2,TRBJ2-1,CASSLDRASYNEQFF
TRBV7-2,TRBJ2-5,CASSPPGLAAQETQYF
TRBV20-1,TRBJ2-1,CSARVRASGESNEQFF
TRBV7-2,TRBJ2-2,CASSALSGRATGVLFF
TRBV12-3/TRBV12-4,TRBJ2-1,CASSLKGQDLNEQFF
TRBV28,TRBJ2-5,CASGSWTSGSSETQYF
TRBV5-1,TRBJ1-4,CASSPGSNQKEKLFF
TRBV7-9,TRBJ2-1,CASSAVQVYNEQFF
TRBV11-2,TRBJ2-1,CASSGSGSYNEQFF
TRBV29-1,TRBJ2-3,CSVENPYRGGGDTQYF
TRBV20-1,TRBJ2-1,CSARTTSGRNEQFF
TRBV5-1,TRBJ2-7,CASSTGPRTSQLHYEQYF
TRBV28,TRBJ1-1,CASSPAGGMNTEAFF
TRBV7-9,TRBJ2-7,CASSLVGGGYEQYF
TRBV6-5,TRBJ2-7,CASSRTMVSYEQYF
TRBV7-9,TRBJ1-5,CASSETGDQPQHF
TRBV5-1,TRBJ2-7,CASSGTGVYEQYF
TRBV28,TRBJ1-6,CASVDDYNSPLHF
TRBV20-1,TRBJ2-5,CSASLAPVSETQYF
TRBV29-1,TRBJ2-7,CSVVGLAGGRDEQYF
TRBV20-1,TRBJ2-1,CSARDYKRNDRDEQFF
TRBV10-3,TRBJ2-5,CAISEELQETQYF
TRBV28,TRBJ1-5,CASSSGASNQPQHF
TRBV29-1,TRBJ2-1,CSALLHEQFF
TRBV29-1,TRBJ1-5,CSAGWEESNQPQHF
TRBV13,TRBJ2-7,CASSLKRKAGAAYEQYF
TRBV14,TRBJ2-7,CASSRDRVGGEQYF
TRBV2,TRBJ2-3,CASKRGTDTQYF
TRBV12-3/TRBV12-4,TRBJ2-3,CASSPGTNTDTQYF
TRBV7-3,TRBJ1-1,CASSLIGGTEAFF
TRBV18,TRBJ2-3,CASSPSGGTDTQYF
TRBV20-1,TRBJ2-1,CSAREGASGRNKFF
TRBV10-3,TRBJ2-7,CAISGTSGRESYEQYF
TRBV20-1,TRBJ2-5,CSAPTSGRVRTQYF
TRBV19,TRBJ1-2,CASRSGSSQGHGYTF
TRBV7-8,TRBJ2-2,CASSPEPLALRTGELFF
TRBV6-6,TRBJ1-2,CASSRNRGYTF
TRBV5-1,TRBJ2-3,CASRPVGVTDTQYF
TRBV24-1,TRBJ2-7,CATSFARGGEQYF
TRBV27,TRBJ2-2,CASSRTGPYSRELFF
TRBV5-1,TRBJ2-6,CASSLFLQGSSGANVLTF
TRBV12-3/TRBV12-4,TRBJ1-5,CASSSRGPDYSNQPQHF
TRBV7-2,TRBJ1-5,CASSLEAGLSQPQHF
TRBV18,TRBJ1-2,CASSPNVDEFYGYTF
TRBV7-8,TRBJ2-1,CASSLGLARHNEQFF
TRBV7-9,TRBJ2-7,CASSFGQGFYEQYF
TRBV15,TRBJ2-3,CATSSFGLADSTDTQYF
TRBV5-1,TRBJ1-1,CASSLTASNTEAFF
TRBV6-1,TRBJ2-3,CASRATPGQGRTDTQYF
TRBV3-1,TRBJ1-1,CASSQPYSERVVAFF
TRBV2,TRBJ2-7,CASLYPTHYEQYF
TRBV7-9,TRBJ1-3,CASTPGEAFSGNTIYF